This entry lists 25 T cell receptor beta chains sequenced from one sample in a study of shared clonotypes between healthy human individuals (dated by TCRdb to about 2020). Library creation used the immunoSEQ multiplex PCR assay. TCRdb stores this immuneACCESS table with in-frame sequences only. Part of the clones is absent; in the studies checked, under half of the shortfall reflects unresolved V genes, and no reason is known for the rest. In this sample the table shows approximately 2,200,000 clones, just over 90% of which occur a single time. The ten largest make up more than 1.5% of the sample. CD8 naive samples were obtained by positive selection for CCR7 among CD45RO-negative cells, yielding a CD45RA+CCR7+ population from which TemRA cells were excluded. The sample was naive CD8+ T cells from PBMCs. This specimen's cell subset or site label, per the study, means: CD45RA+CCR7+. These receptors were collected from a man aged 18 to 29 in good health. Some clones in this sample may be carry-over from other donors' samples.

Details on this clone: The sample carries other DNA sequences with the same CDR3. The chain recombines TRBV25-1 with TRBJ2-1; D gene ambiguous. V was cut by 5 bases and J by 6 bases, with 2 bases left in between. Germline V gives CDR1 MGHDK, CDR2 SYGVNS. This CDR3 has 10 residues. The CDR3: CASSSNEQFF. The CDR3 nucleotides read TGTGCCAGCAGTTCCAATGAGCAGTTCTTC.

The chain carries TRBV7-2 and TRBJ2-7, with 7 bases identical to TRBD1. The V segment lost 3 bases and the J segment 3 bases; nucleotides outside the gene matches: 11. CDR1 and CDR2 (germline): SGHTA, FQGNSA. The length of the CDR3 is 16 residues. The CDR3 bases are TGTGCCAGCAGCTTCCCACAAAGACAGGGTCTCTACGAGCAGTACTTC. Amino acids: CASSFPQRQGLYEQYF.

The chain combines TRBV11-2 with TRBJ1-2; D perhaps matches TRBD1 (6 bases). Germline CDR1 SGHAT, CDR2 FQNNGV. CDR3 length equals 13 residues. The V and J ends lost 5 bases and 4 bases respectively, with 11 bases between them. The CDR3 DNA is TGTGCCAGCAGCCCAACAGGGATCTATGGCTACACCTTC. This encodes CASSPTGIYGYTF.

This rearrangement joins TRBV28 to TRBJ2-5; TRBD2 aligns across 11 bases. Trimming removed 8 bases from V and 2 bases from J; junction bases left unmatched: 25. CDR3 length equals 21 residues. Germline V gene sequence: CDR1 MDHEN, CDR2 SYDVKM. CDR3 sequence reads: CASHTDGTHGTSGAPQETQYF. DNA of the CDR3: TGTGCCAGCCACACCGACGGGACACATGGGACTAGCGGAGCACCACAAGAGACCCAGTACTTC.

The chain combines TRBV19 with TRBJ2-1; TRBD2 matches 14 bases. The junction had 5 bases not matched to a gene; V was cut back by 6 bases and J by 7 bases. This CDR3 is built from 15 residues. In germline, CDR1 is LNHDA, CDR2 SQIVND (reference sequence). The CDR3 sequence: CASRRGLAGANEQFF. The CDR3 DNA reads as TGTGCCAGTAGGCGGGGACTAGCGGGAGCTAATGAGCAGTTCTTC.

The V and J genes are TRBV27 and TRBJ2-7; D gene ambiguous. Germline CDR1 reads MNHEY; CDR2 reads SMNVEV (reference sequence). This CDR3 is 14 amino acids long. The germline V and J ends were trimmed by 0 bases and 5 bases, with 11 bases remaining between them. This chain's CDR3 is CASSLSSAFDEQYF. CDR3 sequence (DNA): TGTGCCAGCAGTTTATCGTCAGCTTTCGACGAGCAGTACTTC.

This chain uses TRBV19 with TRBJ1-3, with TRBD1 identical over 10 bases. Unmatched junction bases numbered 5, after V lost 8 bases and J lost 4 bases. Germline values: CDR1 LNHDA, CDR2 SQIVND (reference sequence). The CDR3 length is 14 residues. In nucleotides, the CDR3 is TGTGCCAGTCATGACAGGGGGCAAGGAAACACCATATATTTT. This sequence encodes CASHDRGQGNTIYF.

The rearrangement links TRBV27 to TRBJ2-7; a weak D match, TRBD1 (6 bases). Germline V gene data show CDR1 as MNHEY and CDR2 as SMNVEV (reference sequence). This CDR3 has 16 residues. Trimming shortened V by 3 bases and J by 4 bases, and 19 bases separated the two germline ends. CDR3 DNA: TGTGCCAGCAGTTTCTCGGCAGGGCCAAGGGGGTACGAGCAGTACTTC. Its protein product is CASSFSAGPRGYEQYF.

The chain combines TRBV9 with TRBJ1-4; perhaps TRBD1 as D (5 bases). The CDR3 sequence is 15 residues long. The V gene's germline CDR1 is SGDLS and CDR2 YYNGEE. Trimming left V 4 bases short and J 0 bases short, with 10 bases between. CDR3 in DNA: TGTGCCAGCAGCCCCCACAGGACAACTAATGAAAAACTGTTTTTT. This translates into CASSPHRTTNEKLFF.

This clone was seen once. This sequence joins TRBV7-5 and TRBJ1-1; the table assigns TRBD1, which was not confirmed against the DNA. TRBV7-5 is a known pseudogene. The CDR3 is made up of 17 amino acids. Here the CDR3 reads CVRSLAWQGATNTEAFF. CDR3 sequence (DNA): TGTGTCAGAAGCTTAGCCTGGCAGGGGGCGACTAACACTGAAGCTTTCTTT.

The CDR3 loop is CASSLEMVAKPPDEQYF. The CDR3 bases are TGTGCCAGCAGCTTAGAAATGGTGGCCAAACCTCCTGACGAGCAGTACTTC. The chain combines TRBV7-2 with TRBJ2-7; D call uncertain. CDR1 and CDR2 (germline): SGHTA, FQGNSA. V gave up 1 base and J gave up 5 bases, with 21 bases separating them. The CDR3 is made up of 17 amino acids.

The CDR3 DNA reads as TGTGCCAGCAGCATCCGACAGGGGCGACTAATCAATGAGCAGTTCTTC. It yields the protein CASSIRQGRLINEQFF. The chain couples TRBV5-4 to TRBJ2-1; 8 bases agree with TRBD1. The CDR3 covers 16 residues. With V trimmed by 4 bases and J by 6 bases, 12 bases remained unmatched. The germline CDR1 and CDR2 sequences are SGHNT and YYREEE (reference sequence).

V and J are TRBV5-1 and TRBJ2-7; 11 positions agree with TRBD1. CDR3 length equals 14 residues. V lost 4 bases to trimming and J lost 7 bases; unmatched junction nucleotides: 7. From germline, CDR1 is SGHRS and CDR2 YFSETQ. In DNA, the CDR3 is TGCGCCAGCAGCCCCGGGACAGGGGGAGGGGAGCAGTACTTC. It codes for CASSPGTGGGEQYF.

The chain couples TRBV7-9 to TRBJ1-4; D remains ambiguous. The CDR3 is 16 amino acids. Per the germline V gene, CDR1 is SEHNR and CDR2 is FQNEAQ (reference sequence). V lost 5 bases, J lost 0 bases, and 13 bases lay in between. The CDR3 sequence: CASSLSPRTTNEKLFF. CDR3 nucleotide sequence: TGTGCCAGCAGCCTCTCCCCCCGTACAACTAATGAAAAACTGTTTTTT.

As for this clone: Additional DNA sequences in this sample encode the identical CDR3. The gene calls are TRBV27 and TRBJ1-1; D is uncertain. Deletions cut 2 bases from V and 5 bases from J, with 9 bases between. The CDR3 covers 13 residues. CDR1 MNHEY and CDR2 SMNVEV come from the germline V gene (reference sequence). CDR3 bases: TGTGCCAGCAGTTTAAGCCAGGTGACTGAAGCTTTCTTT. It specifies CASSLSQVTEAFF.

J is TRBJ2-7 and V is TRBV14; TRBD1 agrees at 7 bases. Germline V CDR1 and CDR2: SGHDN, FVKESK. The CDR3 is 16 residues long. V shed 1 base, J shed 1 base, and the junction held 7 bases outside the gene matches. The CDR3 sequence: CASSQGYRGGSYEQYF. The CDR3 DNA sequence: TGTGCCAGCAGCCAAGGCTACAGGGGTGGGTCCTACGAGCAGTACTTC.

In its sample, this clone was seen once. The CDR3: CASSPGLAGTGELFF. DNA of the CDR3: TGTGCCAGCAGCCCTGGACTAGCGGGGACCGGGGAGCTGTTTTTT. The rearrangement uses TRBV28 and TRBJ2-2; 12 bases are a match to TRBD2. This CDR3 is built from 15 residues. Germline CDR1 is MDHEN and CDR2 is SYDVKM. V was clipped by 6 bases and J by 5 bases; unmatched bases: 4.

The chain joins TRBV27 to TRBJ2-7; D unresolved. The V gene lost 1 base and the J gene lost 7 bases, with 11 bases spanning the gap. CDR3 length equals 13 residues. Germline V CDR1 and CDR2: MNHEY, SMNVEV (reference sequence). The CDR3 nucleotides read TGTGCCAGCAGTTTATTAGGCAGCCTGGAGCAGTACTTC. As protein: CASSLLGSLEQYF.

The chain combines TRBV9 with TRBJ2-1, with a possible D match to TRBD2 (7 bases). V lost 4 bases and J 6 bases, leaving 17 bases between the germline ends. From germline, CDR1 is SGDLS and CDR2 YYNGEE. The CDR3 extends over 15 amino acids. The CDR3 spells CASSPGGGLSNEQFF. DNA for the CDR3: TGTGCCAGCAGCCCGGGGGGCGGGCTGAGCAATGAGCAGTTCTTC.

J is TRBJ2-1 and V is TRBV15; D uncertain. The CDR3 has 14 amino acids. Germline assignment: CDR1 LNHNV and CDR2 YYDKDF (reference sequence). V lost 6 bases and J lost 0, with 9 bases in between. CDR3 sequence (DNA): TGTGCCACCAGTACCATGAGCTCCTACAATGAGCAGTTCTTC. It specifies CATSTMSSYNEQFF.

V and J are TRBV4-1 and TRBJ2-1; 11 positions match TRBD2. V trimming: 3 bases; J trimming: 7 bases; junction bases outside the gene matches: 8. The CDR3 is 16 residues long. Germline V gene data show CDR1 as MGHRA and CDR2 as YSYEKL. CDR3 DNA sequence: TGCGCCAGCAGCCATGTAACTAGCGGGAGTACAAATGAGCAGTTCTTC. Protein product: CASSHVTSGSTNEQFF.

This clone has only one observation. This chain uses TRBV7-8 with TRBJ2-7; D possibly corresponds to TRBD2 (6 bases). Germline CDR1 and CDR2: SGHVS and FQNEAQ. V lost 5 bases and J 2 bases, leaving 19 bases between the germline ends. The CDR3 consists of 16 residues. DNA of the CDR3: TGTGCCAGCAGCCCCGGGGGACCATCACGGCCCTACGAGCAGTACTTC. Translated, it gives CASSPGGPSRPYEQYF.

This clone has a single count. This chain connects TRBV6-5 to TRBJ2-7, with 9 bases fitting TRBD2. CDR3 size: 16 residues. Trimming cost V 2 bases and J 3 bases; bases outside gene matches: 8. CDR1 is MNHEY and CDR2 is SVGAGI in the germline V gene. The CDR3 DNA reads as TGTGCCAGCAGTTACGAAGGCCTAGCGGGAATCTACGAGCAGTACTTC. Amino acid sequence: CASSYEGLAGIYEQYF.

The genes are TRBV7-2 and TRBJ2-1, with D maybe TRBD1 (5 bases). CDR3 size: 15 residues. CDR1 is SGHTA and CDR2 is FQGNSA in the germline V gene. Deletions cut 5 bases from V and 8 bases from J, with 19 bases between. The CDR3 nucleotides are TGTGCCAGCAGCCCTAAGGCAGGGTCTGGACATGAGCAGTTCTTC. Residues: CASSPKAGSGHEQFF.

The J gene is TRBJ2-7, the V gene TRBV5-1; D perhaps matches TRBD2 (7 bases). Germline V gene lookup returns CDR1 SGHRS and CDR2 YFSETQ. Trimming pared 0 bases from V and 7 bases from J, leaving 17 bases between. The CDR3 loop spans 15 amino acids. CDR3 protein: CASSLAVRGAREQYF. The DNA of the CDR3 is TGCGCCAGCAGCTTGGCCGTTCGGGGGGCACGGGAGCAGTACTTC.